The TCR beta chain described here comes from a study of cytomegalovirus exposure and HLA in healthy donors. General study points: With high specificity and sensitivity, the classifier reportedly diagnosed cytomegalovirus status.

The length of the CDR3 is 17 residues. Germline lookup yields CDR1 LNHDA and CDR2 SQIVND (reference sequence). Trimming shortened V by 9 bases and J by 8 bases, and 26 bases separated the two germline ends. The PCR had 60 Vbeta and 13 Jbeta primers. The method was immunoSEQ multiplex PCR; TCRdb's version includes in-frame clones alone and lacks a portion of them. The profile covers some 110,000 clones, with roughly 77% appearing a single time and 2.5% taken by the ten largest. This clone was picked up a small number of times. Its antigen is unknown. At the DNA level, this CDR3 is encoded by other sequences in the same sample as well.

The sequenced sample consisted of PBMCs. The clonotype was recovered from a man in his forties in good health and CMV-seronegative. The V and J genes are TRBV19 and TRBJ1-6; D gene unclear. CDR3 DNA sequence: TGTGCCAGAAGAACTAGCTCTCTGGGAGCCCCTGATTCACCCCTCCACTTT. Protein sequence: CARRTSSLGAPDSPLHF.